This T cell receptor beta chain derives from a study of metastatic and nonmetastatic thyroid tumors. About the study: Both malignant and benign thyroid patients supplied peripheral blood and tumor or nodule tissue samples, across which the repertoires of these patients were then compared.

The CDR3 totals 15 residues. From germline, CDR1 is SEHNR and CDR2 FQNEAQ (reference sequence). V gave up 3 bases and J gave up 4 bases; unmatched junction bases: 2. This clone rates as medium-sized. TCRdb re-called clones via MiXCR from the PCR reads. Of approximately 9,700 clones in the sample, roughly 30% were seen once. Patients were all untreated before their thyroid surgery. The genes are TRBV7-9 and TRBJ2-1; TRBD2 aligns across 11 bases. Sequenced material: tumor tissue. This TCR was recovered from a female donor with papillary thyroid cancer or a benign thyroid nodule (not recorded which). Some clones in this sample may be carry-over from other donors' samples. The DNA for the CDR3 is TGTGCCAGCAGCTTCAGACTAGCGGGATACAATGAGCAGTTCTTC. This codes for CASSFRLAGYNEQFF.